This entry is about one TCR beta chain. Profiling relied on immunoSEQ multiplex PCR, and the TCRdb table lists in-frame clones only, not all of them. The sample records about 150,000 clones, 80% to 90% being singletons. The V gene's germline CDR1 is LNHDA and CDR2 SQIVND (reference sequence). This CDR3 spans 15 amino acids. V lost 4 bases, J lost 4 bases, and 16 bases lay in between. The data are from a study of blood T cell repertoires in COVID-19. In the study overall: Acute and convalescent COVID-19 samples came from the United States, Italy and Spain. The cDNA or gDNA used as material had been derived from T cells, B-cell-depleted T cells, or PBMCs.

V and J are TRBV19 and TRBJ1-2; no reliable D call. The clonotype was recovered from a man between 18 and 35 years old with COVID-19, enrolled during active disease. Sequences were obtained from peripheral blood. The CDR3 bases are TGTGCCAGTAGTACTAGCTACCTTTGGGGCTATGGCTACACCTTC. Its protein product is CASSTSYLWGYGYTF.